This note documents a single TCR beta chain sequence. Its target is unknown. These data belong to a study of cytomegalovirus exposure and HLA in healthy donors. Overall study context: Out of fewer than 400 genotyped donors, approximately 84% belonged to the Caucasian-associated ancestry cluster.

Amplification used 60 Vbeta primers and 13 Jbeta primers. Assay used: immunoSEQ multiplex PCR; TCRdb lists only in-frame clones, some missing. The sample lists under 300,000 clones, roughly 70% occurring once. CDR3 length equals 15 residues. Germline values: CDR1 MDHEN, CDR2 SYDVKM. Study-wide results and limits: Altogether, some 160 TCR beta chains were recorded as cytomegalovirus-associated.

The rearrangement uses TRBV28 and TRBJ2-3; 11 bases line up with TRBD2. This receptor was identified in a female donor in good health and CMV-seronegative. What was sequenced was PBMCs. The CDR3 DNA reads as TGTGCTACCATAGGGACTAGCGGATACACAGATACGCAGTATTTT. Translation gives CATIGTSGYTDTQYF.